A selection of T cell receptor beta chains follows, all from one sample in a study of blood T cell repertoires in COVID-19. Libraries were prepared by immunoSEQ multiplex PCR; TCRdb keeps only in-frame clonotypes and omits some of them. The sample contains over 65,000 clones, 90% of which appear only once. The source material was peripheral blood. Receptor source: a human donor in a cohort sampled during active COVID-19. CDR3s include the opening cysteine and the closing phenylalanine or tryptophan. Only part of the rows carry a size: once, few, many, or a class if the clone is expanded.

TRBJ1-4 . TRBV6-5 CASNLRGGTNEKLFF
TRBJ2-7 . TRBV27 CASSHRTGGRYEQYF
TRBJ1-3 . TRBV11-2 CASSRPGQFLSGNTIYF
TRBJ2-7 . TRBV3-1/TRBV3-2 CASSQGDRRKYF
TRBJ2-7 once TRBV9 CASSVDRQGTYEQYF
TRBJ2-5 . TRBV6-6 CASSYAELAGDETQYF
TRBJ2-4 many TRBV29-1 CSAAGTPKHIQYF
TRBJ2-7 once TRBV5-8 CASSSGYMLGNAVHEQYF
TRBJ2-5 . TRBV18 CASSPAVETQYF
TRBJ1-1 . TRBV29-1 CSVEEKGDTPLNTEAFF
TRBJ1-4 . TRBV28 CASSPANEKLFF
TRBJ1-1 . TRBV2 CASPQSPGTGTRAEAFF
TRBJ1-2 . TRBV20-1 CSAVGTYGYTF
TRBJ1-5 . TRBV19 CASSIGRPDQPQHF
TRBJ1-4 . TRBV9 CASSVDRGGPEKLFF
TRBJ1-6 once TRBV6-1 CASSEFGLDSPLHF
TRBJ1-4 . TRBV2 CASSERGFLTGGNEKLFF
TRBJ2-3 . TRBV7-9 CASSPLAGASTDTQYF
TRBJ1-2 . TRBV15 CATSREQGHNYGYTF
TRBJ1-2 once TRBV7-8 CASSSPGTGFYGYTF
TRBJ1-4 . TRBV7-9 CASSLVGQGSEKLFF
TRBJ2-1 . TRBV9 CASGRRGGDNEQFF
TRBJ2-7 . TRBV30 CAWSVRTSAEQYF
TRBJ1-5 . TRBV21-1 CASSPPHGTGGSYQPQHF
TRBJ1-3 . TRBV6-5 CASRPDGSSGNTIYF
TRBJ2-2 . TRBV5-6 CASRIRTGVTGELFF
TRBJ1-1 . TRBV6-7 CASREKTGNTEAFF
TRBJ2-3 once TRBV5-4 CASSLGQGSTDTQYF
TRBJ2-6 . TRBV19 CASSIRTSSGANVLTF
TRBJ1-3 few TRBV18 CASSPPTQGLTIYF
TRBJ2-1 . TRBV5-1 CASSFPDGGLNNEQFF
TRBJ2-3 few TRBV9 CASSVNRDSNTDTQYF
TRBJ1-1 . TRBV5-4 CASSLGTKIEAFF
TRBJ2-7 . TRBV28 CASSSKLYEQYF
TRBJ1-2 . TRBV7-8 CASSLYGQSSALIYGYTF
TRBJ2-2 . TRBV4-3 CASSQGGAGGSSFRELFF
TRBJ2-5 . TRBV27 CASSGLAGQETQYF
TRBJ2-7 . TRBV3-1/TRBV3-2 CASSQDAVGRSSPYEQYF
TRBJ1-3 few TRBV18 CASSPGLAGGNTIYF
TRBJ1-5 once TRBV28 CASSLSGTASNQPQHF
TRBJ2-7 . TRBV19 CASSFGDRAYEQYF